This T cell receptor beta chain originates from a study of lymphopenia after photon versus proton radiotherapy. Study-level findings and limits: Oligoclonal CD8+ Temra expansion after nadir drove photon patients' diversity drop. Larger post-nadir TCR diversity loss correlated inversely with survival in deceased patients. Photon-treated patients lost naive T cells and TCR diversity; proton-treated stayed stable. Better survival with proton therapy was suggested as possible, not demonstrated.

With respect to this clone: Its antigen is unidentified.

Per the germline V gene, CDR1 is SEHNR and CDR2 is FQNEAQ (reference sequence). The CDR3 runs to 15 residues. Losses at the gene ends were 4 bases for V and 8 bases for J; bases not matched to a gene: 10. Assay used: immunoSEQ multiplex PCR; TCRdb lists only in-frame clones, some missing. Counted here are 40,000 or so clones, 85% occurring once; the ten biggest clones make up 2.2%. This sequence was found in a man aged 35 to 55 with gastric cancer. The sample was peripheral blood, taken from a patient treated with photon-based radiotherapy. This chain links TRBV7-9 with TRBJ1-4; TRBD1 aligns across 7 bases. CDR3 residues: CASSSWTGRREKLFF. The CDR3 bases are TGTGCCAGCAGCTCCTGGACAGGAAGACGGGAAAAACTGTTTTTT.